One and the same sample provided the 26 T cell receptor beta chains below, sequenced in a study of blood T cell repertoires in COVID-19 (TCRdb year 2020). To prepare the library, the immunoSEQ multiplex PCR assay was applied. TCRdb stores this immuneACCESS table with in-frame sequences only. Part of the clones is absent; in the studies checked, under half of the shortfall reflects unresolved V genes, and no reason is known for the rest. This sample is represented by roughly 380,000 clones; about four fifths of them were singletons. Approximately 1% of the sample comes from the top ten. Sequencing was performed on peripheral blood. The source of these receptors is a human donor with acute or convalescent COVID-19. The donor label of this sample is uncertain.

This clone was detected a few times. The rearrangement links TRBV6-5 to TRBJ1-3, with 7 bases aligning to TRBD1. In germline, CDR1 is MNHEY, CDR2 SVGAGI. The CDR3 is 15 residues long. The junction had 0 bases not matched to a gene; V was cut back by 1 base and J by 0 bases. The CDR3 bases are TGTGCCAGCAGTTACTACAGGGGCTCTGGAAACACCATATATTTT. This encodes CASSYYRGSGNTIYF.

This clone was observed once. CDR3 bases: TGTGCCAGCAGGCTAGACAGGGGAAACACCGGGGAGCTGTTTTTT. Translated, it gives CASRLDRGNTGELFF. The chain links TRBV2 to TRBJ2-2; 8 bases map to TRBD1. V gave up 6 bases and J gave up 2 bases; unmatched junction bases: 5. Germline V gene data show CDR1 as SNHLY and CDR2 as FYNNEI. The CDR3 is 15 residues long. Complete variable domain (other parts from reference TRBV2 and TRBJ2-2): EPEVTQTPSHQVTQMGQEVILRCVPISNHLYFYWYRQILGQKVEFLVSFYNNEISEKSEIFDDQFSVERPDGSNFTLKIRSTKLEDSAMYFCASRLDRGNTGELFFGEGSRLTVL.

V usage is TRBV23-1 and J usage is TRBJ1-2; possible D gene TRBD1, 6 bases. TRBV23-1 belongs to the ORF category, with a function that is uncertain. The CDR3 consists of 17 residues. Trimming shortened V by 7 bases and J by 3 bases, and 24 bases separated the two germline ends. The CDR3 nucleotides are TGCGCCAGCATTCTCTACATCCAGGGGAACTTGGACTATGGCTACACCTTC. Translation gives CASILYIQGNLDYGYTF.

The chain uses TRBV29-1 and TRBJ1-1; 8 bases map to TRBD1. Germline CDR1 is SQVTM and CDR2 is ANQGSEA. The V segment lost 4 bases and the J segment 4 bases; nucleotides outside the gene matches: 5. The CDR3 totals 13 residues. The CDR3 DNA sequence: TGCAGCGTTGTCTCACAGGGGGGCACTGAAGCTTTCTTT. Translated, it gives CSVVSQGGTEAFF.

This rearrangement joins TRBV5-1 to TRBJ2-7; TRBD1 matches at 11 bases. Germline CDR1 and CDR2: SGHRS and YFSETQ. J lost 2 bases, V lost 0 bases, and 4 bases had no gene match. The CDR3 runs 16 residues. The CDR3 DNA sequence: TGCGCCAGCAGCTTGGGGGGGACAGGGGGACCCTACGAGCAGTACTTC. Its translation is CASSLGGTGGPYEQYF.

V and J are TRBV21-1 and TRBJ2-1; the DNA was not used to check the table's D call, TRBD1. TRBV21-1 is flagged as a pseudogene. This CDR3 contains 15 residues. The CDR3 spells CASSSRLGARNEQFF. The CDR3 DNA reads as TGTGCCAGCAGCTCGCGACTGGGGGCCAGGAATGAGCAGTTCTTC.

This chain links TRBV5-1 with TRBJ1-4; 7 bases map to TRBD1. The CDR3 contains 14 residues. Per germline, CDR1 SGHRS and CDR2 YFSETQ. J lost 6 bases, V lost 7 bases, and 9 bases had no gene match. The CDR3 protein is CASCSGGNDEKLFF. CDR3 nucleotides: TGCGCCAGCTGTTCAGGGGGAAATGATGAAAAACTGTTTTTT.

The V gene is TRBV6-5, the J gene TRBJ2-6; the D is unclear. The CDR3 totals 16 residues. Germline assignment: CDR1 MNHEY and CDR2 SVGAGI. With 0 bases removed from V and 0 bases from J, the gap between germline ends came to 6 bases. The CDR3 protein is CASSYSSNSGANVLTF. The CDR3 nucleotides read TGTGCCAGCAGTTACTCTAGTAACTCTGGGGCCAACGTCCTGACTTTC.

The chain links TRBV5-5 to TRBJ2-1; TRBD1 might be the D (5 bases). The germline V gene encodes CDR1 SGHKS and CDR2 YYEKEE (reference sequence). This CDR3 spans 11 amino acids. V shed 3 bases and J shed 13 bases, with 11 bases lying between them. CDR3 bases: TGTGCCAGCAGCTGGGGCGTAGGCCAGTTCTTC. Translating gives CASSWGVGQFF.

The chain couples TRBV6-5 to TRBJ1-1; TRBD1 might be the D (5 bases). The CDR3 is 14 amino acids. With 8 bases removed from V and 2 bases from J, the gap between germline ends came to 15 bases. Per germline, CDR1 MNHEY and CDR2 SVGAGI. CDR3 DNA: TGTGCCAGCGGGTTCGGGGGGGGAAACACTGAAGCTTTCTTT. This gives the protein CASGFGGGNTEAFF.

This clone was observed a handful of times. The rearrangement uses TRBV19 and TRBJ1-6, with 7 bases identical to TRBD1. Unmatched junction bases numbered 7, after V lost 6 bases and J lost 8 bases. Germline CDR1 reads LNHDA; CDR2 reads SQIVND (reference sequence). The CDR3 sequence is 14 residues long. CDR3 nucleotides: TGTGCCAGTAGACCCACAGGGGATCATTCACCCCTCCACTTT. Translating it yields CASRPTGDHSPLHF.

V and J are TRBV19 and TRBJ1-1, with D possibly matching TRBD1 (5 bases). The CDR3 length is 16 residues. Germline values: CDR1 LNHDA, CDR2 SQIVND (reference sequence). The V end lost 1 base, the J end lost 1 base, and 13 bases lay between the germline ends. The CDR3 DNA reads as TGTGCCAGTAGTATAGGTTTTGGGGGGGAGAACACTGAAGCTTTCTTT. It is translated as CASSIGFGGENTEAFF.

This chain links TRBV5-1 with TRBJ2-2; the match to TRBD1 covers 7 bases. V shed 3 bases and J 4 bases; nucleotides not matched to a gene: 9. This CDR3 has 16 amino acids. Germline lookup yields CDR1 SGHRS and CDR2 YFSETQ. CDR3 nucleotide sequence: TGCGCCAGCAGCTCCCAGACAGGGCGGGCCACCGGGGAGCTGTTTTTT. Its protein product is CASSSQTGRATGELFF.

Turning to this clone: One junction end disagrees with the germline gene, perhaps due to a read error. The chain employs TRBV18 and TRBJ2-3, with D maybe TRBD1 (6 bases). The CDR3 is 13 residues long. Germline loops: CDR1 KGHSH, CDR2 LQKENI. The CDR3 sequence: CASQSEQGARFLF. CDR3 nucleotides: TGTGCCAGTCAATCAGAACAGGGTGCCCGATTCCTTTTT.

The rearrangement joins TRBV18 to TRBJ1-2, with 10 bases aligning to TRBD1. J was trimmed by 7 bases and V by 2 bases; bases with no gene match: 10. Germline CDR1 KGHSH, CDR2 LQKENI. This CDR3 is built from 16 residues. CDR3 region: CASSPNAGTGVGGYTF. CDR3 DNA: TGTGCCAGCTCACCAAACGCCGGGACAGGGGTCGGTGGCTACACCTTC. Supplemented by reference TRBV18 and TRBJ1-2, the full variable domain reads NAGVMQNPRHLVRRRGQEARLRCSPMKGHSHVYWYRQLPEEGLKFMVYLQKENIIDESGMPKERFSAEFPKEGPSILRIQQVVRGDSAAYFCASSPNAGTGVGGYTFGSGTRLTVV.

The rearrangement links TRBV5-6 to TRBJ2-2; 8 nucleotides align to TRBD2. There are 17 residues in the CDR3. V dropped 0 bases and J dropped 0; count of bases not matched to a gene: 4. In germline, CDR1 is SGHDT, CDR2 YYEEEE. The CDR3 sequence is CASSLAVSGANTGELFF. For the CDR3, the DNA is TGTGCCAGCAGCTTGGCGGTTAGCGGGGCGAACACCGGGGAGCTGTTTTTT.

The V call is TRBV5-1, the J call TRBJ2-2, with 13 bases identical to TRBD2. J gave up 5 bases and V 4 bases, and 5 bases lay outside the gene matches. The CDR3 runs 16 residues. The V gene's germline CDR1 is SGHRS and CDR2 YFSETQ. The DNA for the CDR3 is TGCGCCAGCAGCACTGGACTAGCGGGAGTGACCGGGGAGCTGTTTTTT. It encodes CASSTGLAGVTGELFF.

The chain recombines TRBV16 with TRBJ2-6, with 7 bases aligning to TRBD1. The V gene's germline CDR1 is KGHSY and CDR2 FQNENV. The V gene end was trimmed by 5 bases and the J gene end by 2 bases; junction bases not matched to a gene: 6. The CDR3 sequence is 16 residues long. The CDR3 here is CASSLTGVAGANVLTF. CDR3 DNA: TGTGCCAGCAGCTTAACAGGGGTAGCTGGGGCCAACGTCCTGACTTTC.

The chain has TRBV5-1 and TRBJ2-5, with 7 bases lining up with TRBD2. The CDR3 is made up of 14 amino acids. The germline gives CDR1 SGHRS, CDR2 YFSETQ. The V segment lost 2 bases and the J segment 5 bases; nucleotides outside the gene matches: 6. DNA for the CDR3: TGCGCCAGCAGCTTCGCGGGGGTTAGTGAGACCCAGTACTTC. Residues: CASSFAGVSETQYF.

This rearrangement joins TRBV5-1 to TRBJ1-1, with D unresolved. CDR1 is SGHRS, CDR2 YFSETQ, per germline. There are 13 residues in the CDR3. V was cut by 6 bases and J by 4 bases, with 13 bases left in between. In nucleotides, the CDR3 is TGCGCCAGCAAGGTGAGGGCGGCCACTGAAGCTTTCTTT. This encodes CASKVRAATEAFF.

This chain uses TRBV2 with TRBJ1-1; D is possibly TRBD1 (5 bases). Trimming shortened V by 1 base and J by 11 bases, and 11 bases separated the two germline ends. From germline, CDR1 is SNHLY and CDR2 FYNNEI. The CDR3 has 12 residues. The CDR3 is CASSEGGVMAFF. The CDR3 DNA reads as TGTGCCAGCAGTGAAGGGGGGGTTATGGCTTTCTTT.

This clone was counted once. The J gene is TRBJ2-7, the V gene TRBV5-5; a possible D gene is TRBD1 (6 bases). Germline CDR1 is SGHKS and CDR2 is YYEKEE (reference sequence). V lost 0 bases, J lost 3 bases, and 22 bases lay in between. The length of the CDR3 is 18 residues. DNA for the CDR3: TGTGCCAGCAGCTTGGGGAAGGAGACCAGACAGGCCAGCTACGAGCAGTACTTC. This codes for CASSLGKETRQASYEQYF. The complete variable domain, with remaining parts taken from reference TRBV5-5 and TRBJ2-7, reads DAGVTQSPTHLIKTRGQQVTLRCSPISGHKSVSWYQQVLGQGPQFIFQYYEKEERGRGNFPDRFSARQFPNYSSELNVNALLLGDSALYLCASSLGKETRQASYEQYFGPGTRLTVT.

The genes are TRBV5-6 and TRBJ2-7, with 8 bases fitting TRBD2. V was pared by 4 bases and J by 5 bases, with 8 bases of the junction left unmatched. Per the germline V gene, CDR1 is SGHDT and CDR2 is YYEEEE. The CDR3 extends over 14 amino acids. This CDR3 reads CASSPGTRIHEQYF. In nucleotides, the CDR3 is TGTGCCAGCAGCCCCGGGACTAGGATCCACGAGCAGTACTTC.

This chain links TRBV18 with TRBJ1-1; possible D gene TRBD1, 6 bases. Germline values: CDR1 KGHSH, CDR2 LQKENI. V was cut by 4 bases and J by 1 base, with 13 bases left in between. This CDR3 has 15 residues. The CDR3 is CASSLSRQENTEAFF. The CDR3 nucleotides read TGTGCCAGCTCACTTTCCAGACAGGAGAACACTGAAGCTTTCTTT.

V is TRBV5-1 and J is TRBJ2-2; 12 bases agree with TRBD2. Germline loops: CDR1 SGHRS, CDR2 YFSETQ. There are 16 residues in the CDR3. Unmatched junction bases numbered 3, after V lost 0 bases and J lost 6 bases. The CDR3 loop is CASSLGGLAGSGELFF. Written as DNA, the CDR3 is TGCGCCAGCAGCTTGGGGGGACTAGCGGGTTCCGGGGAGCTGTTTTTT.

The chain links TRBV28 to TRBJ1-1; D not resolved. The ends were cut back, 2 bases at V and 4 bases at J, with 11 bases in the middle. Per germline, CDR1 MDHEN and CDR2 SYDVKM. There are 14 residues in the CDR3. The CDR3 region is CASSLNTGITEAFF. Written as DNA, the CDR3 is TGTGCCAGCAGTTTAAACACGGGAATCACTGAAGCTTTCTTT. Supplemented by reference TRBV28 and TRBJ1-1, the full variable domain reads DVKVTQSSRYLVKRTGEKVFLECVQDMDHENMFWYRQDPGLGLRLIYFSYDVKMKEKGDIPEGYSVSREKKERFSLILESASTNQTSMYLCASSLNTGITEAFFGQGTRLTVV.